Detailed here is one TCR beta chain. This entry is derived from a study of OX40 agonist ivuxolimab in advanced cancers. At the level of the study: At 0.01 to 10 mg/kg, ivuxolimab was administered intravenously to patients every 2 weeks. Recorded diagnoses for dose-escalation patients were hepatocellular carcinoma, melanoma, renal cell or head and neck cancer.

This CDR3 spans 13 amino acids. Looked up from germline, CDR1 is SNHLY and CDR2 is FYNNEI. With V trimmed by 4 bases and J by 8 bases, 2 bases remained unmatched. The data were produced by immunoSEQ multiplex PCR, yet TCRdb's version contains in-frame clones alone and is incomplete. The sample has around 69,000 clones, approximately 80% seen once; the top ten hold approximately 0.75%. The source was CD4+ or CD8+ T cells sorted from blood, collected in a trial of the OX40 agonist ivuxolimab. The chain employs TRBV2 and TRBJ1-6; the match to TRBD1 covers 7 bases. This clonotype was sampled from an adult with an advanced solid tumor such as melanoma, head and neck, liver or kidney cancer. The CDR3 region is CASSADRDSPLHF. CDR3 sequence (DNA): TGTGCCAGCAGTGCCGACAGGGATTCACCCCTCCACTTT.